The clone carrying this T cell receptor beta chain showed up many times. This CDR3 comprises 13 residues. V gave up 4 bases and J gave up 4 bases, with 11 bases separating them. The germline gives CDR1 SQVTM, CDR2 ANQGSEA. As the template, RNA transcripts were used to amplify TCR beta CDR3 regions. After a first-round RT-PCR with HTBI primers, a second-round multiplex PCR was run. TCRdb re-derived calls from the multiplex PCR reads in MiXCR, one entry per CDR3 protein. The sample holds some 750,000 distinct CDR3 sequences; roughly 40% are singletons and the top ten take about 40%. This sample was included in a study of Graves' ophthalmopathy and Graves' hyperthyroidism.

This chain joins TRBV29-1 and TRBJ1-5; no clear D. This TCR was recovered from an adult man with Graves' ophthalmopathy. Specimen: peripheral blood. The CDR3 sequence is CSVGLGPNQPQHF. In DNA, the CDR3 is TGCAGCGTTGGCTTAGGGCCTAATCAGCCCCAGCATTTT.